This T cell receptor beta chain was documented in a study of a mutant IDH1 vaccine in newly diagnosed glioma. Study-wide background: Therapy received beforehand was radiotherapy, temozolomide, or both, with most patients given both.

A remark on this clone: Its antigen remains unidentified.

Described time point: week 35, safety follow-up. With topical imiquimod, each dose of the vaccine consisted of 300 ug of mutant IDH1 20-mer peptide. The CDR3 length is 15 residues. Deletions cut 5 bases from V and 0 bases from J, with 13 bases between. Germline CDR1 reads LNHNV; CDR2 reads YYDKDF (reference sequence). Clones were sequenced by immunoSEQ multiplex PCR, and TCRdb holds only the in-frame ones, with some missing. The table has tens of thousands of clones, about 74% seen once. This rearrangement joins TRBV15 to TRBJ1-2, with D perhaps TRBD1 (6 bases). The source of this sequence is a man aged 45-65 years with glioma. The material was PBMCs, obtained from a glioma patient whose treatment included an IDH1 peptide vaccine. As DNA, the CDR3 is TGTGCCACCAGCTTGAAAGCAGGGGCTAACTATGGCTACACCTTC. This gives the protein CATSLKAGANYGYTF. The complete variable domain, with remaining parts taken from reference TRBV15 and TRBJ1-2, reads DAMVIQNPRYQVTQFGKPVTLSCSQTLNHNVMYWYQQKSSQAPKLLFHYYDKDFNNEADTPDNFQSRRPNTSFCFLDIRSPGLGDTAMYLCATSLKAGANYGYTFGSGTRLTVV.